The clone carrying this TCR beta chain has just a few counts. What it binds is not known. The record originates from a study of T cells in Graves' hyperthyroidism and ophthalmopathy. Among ophthalmopathy patients, the Clinical Activity Score reached at least 3, the NOSPECS grade reached at least 4, and duration remained under 3 months. Study-wide points: A 13 V-J signature model discriminated ophthalmopathy versus stable hyperthyroidism. The majority of expanded thyroid clonotypes above 0.001 also appeared in blood.

There are 11 residues in the CDR3. Germline values: CDR1 SGHTA, CDR2 FQGNSA. The germline V and J ends were trimmed by 7 bases and 4 bases, with 7 bases remaining between them. RNA transcripts gave rise to amplified TCR beta CDR3 regions. First-round RT-PCR targeting the TCR CDR3 was performed with the HTBI primer set. TCRdb fed the multiplex PCR reads into MiXCR, producing one record per CDR3 protein. The table shows about 640,000 distinct CDR3 sequences, with more than 20% occurring only once. Sample: blood. The receptor was derived from a man under 40 with Graves' ophthalmopathy. This sequence joins TRBV7-2 and TRBJ1-2, with D hard to call. In nucleotides, the CDR3 is TGTGCCAGCATCCCCAGCTATGGCTACACCTTC. As protein: CASIPSYGYTF.